What follows describes a single T cell receptor beta chain. Its antigen is unidentified. The CDR3 is 13 residues long. Germline CDR1 reads SQVTM; CDR2 reads ANQGSEA. The V and J ends lost 4 bases and 4 bases respectively, with 11 bases between them. The sample comes from a study of shared clonotypes between healthy human individuals. Study-level findings and limits: Some naive CD4 clonotypes, 4% to 6%, turned up in common across a few donors.

Method: immunoSEQ multiplex PCR; TCRdb's copy keeps in-frame clones and lacks some. Found here are 2 million to 3 million clones, approximately 94% of them singletons; the top ten hold 0.14%. Sequencing was done on a sample of naive CD4+ T cells sorted from blood. Indicated subset: CD45RA+ positively selected. The TCR comes from a man between 18 and 29 years old in good health. V usage is TRBV29-1 and J usage is TRBJ1-5; perhaps TRBD1 as D (5 bases). The CDR3 sequence: CSVGDQGNQPQHF. CDR3 DNA sequence: TGCAGCGTTGGAGATCAGGGTAATCAGCCCCAGCATTTT.